Sequencing of this T cell receptor (beta chain) was carried out in a study of CD8+ T cells in alopecia areata. Several patients' CD4+ populations were sorted into CD25+CD127- cells. Peripheral blood and lesional scalp punch biopsies came from alopecia areata patients. Reverse transcription of extracted RNA yielded cDNA, which provided the sequencing template. Produced via immunoSEQ multiplex PCR; TCRdb's table is partial and in-frame only. The sample carries approximately 13,000 clones, 45% to 60% recorded once. General study points: Scalp sample data also include resident alphabeta T cells from normal skin.

Points on this clone: The antigen is not known.

The germline V and J ends were trimmed by 8 bases and 0 bases, with 14 bases remaining between them. The CDR3 runs to 15 residues. Per germline, CDR1 SNHLY and CDR2 FYNNEI. The chain carries TRBV2 and TRBJ2-1; D is unclear. The sequenced sample was CD4+ Tregs sorted from blood. The receptor's source is a human donor with alopecia areata. CDR3 nucleotide sequence: TGTGCCAGCGGCACCCGAGCCTCCTCCTACAATGAGCAGTTCTTC. Translating gives CASGTRASSYNEQFF.